Only one count was recorded for the clone carrying this T cell receptor (beta chain). The V end was cut by 3 bases, the J end by 1 base, with 10 bases between. The CDR3 has 15 residues. CDR1 and CDR2 (germline): SGHTA, FQGNSA. Sequenced by immunoSEQ multiplex PCR; TCRdb stores in-frame clones only, minus some. The data contain roughly 240,000 clones, around 86% of them seen just once; the ten biggest clones take up about 1.6%. These data are taken from a study of blood T cell repertoires in COVID-19. This TCR derives from a woman aged 55-70 years who had recovered from COVID-19. The chain recombines TRBV7-2 with TRBJ2-1, with a possible D match to TRBD1 (5 bases). What was sequenced was peripheral blood. CDR3 sequence: CASSFQGNSYNEQFF. DNA of the CDR3: TGTGCCAGCAGCTTTCAGGGCAATTCCTACAATGAGCAGTTCTTC.